Below are 10 T cell receptor beta chains sequenced from a single sample in a study of blood T cell repertoires in COVID-19. The protocol was immunoSEQ multiplex PCR, while the TCRdb copy is restricted to in-frame clones and leaves out a portion. The table has fewer than 250,000 clones, roughly 80% seen once. The sequencing sample was made of peripheral blood. These receptors all stem from a woman aged 60-75 years with active or convalescent COVID-19.

The chain has TRBV7-8 and TRBJ2-5; D remains unclear. Trimming shortened V by 5 bases and J by 1 base, and 8 bases separated the two germline ends. Germline CDR1 is SGHVS and CDR2 is FQNEAQ. The CDR3 contains 13 residues. The chain's CDR3 is CASSPPGQETQYF. CDR3 DNA sequence: TGTGCCAGCAGCCCCCCGGGCCAAGAGACCCAGTACTTC.

The V and J genes are TRBV7-9 and TRBJ2-5; 12 nucleotides align to TRBD1. With 4 bases clipped from V and 4 bases from J, the junction kept 4 bases outside the gene matches. Germline CDR1 reads SEHNR; CDR2 reads FQNEAQ (reference sequence). There are 15 residues in the CDR3. The CDR3 DNA follows: TGTGCCAGCAGCTCAGGGACAGGGGGCGGAGAGACCCAGTACTTC. Its translation: CASSSGTGGGETQYF. The variable domain in full, completed from reference TRBV7-9 and TRBJ2-5, reads DTGVSQNPRHKITKRGQNVTFRCDPISEHNRLYWYRQTLGQGPEFLTYFQNEAQLEKSRLLSDRFSAERPKGSFSTLEIQRTEQGDSAMYLCASSSGTGGGETQYFGPGTRLLVL.

This clone was picked up one time. V and J are TRBV19 and TRBJ2-7; 9 bases align to TRBD1. The V gene end was trimmed by 3 bases and the J gene end by 7 bases; junction bases not matched to a gene: 10. The CDR3 is made up of 15 amino acids. Germline values: CDR1 LNHDA, CDR2 SQIVND (reference sequence). CDR3: CASSITGTGLGEQYF. The CDR3 region has the DNA TGTGCCAGTAGTATCACGGGGACAGGGCTTGGAGAGCAGTACTTC. The whole variable domain, remainder taken from reference TRBV19 and TRBJ2-7, is DGGITQSPKYLFRKEGQNVTLSCEQNLNHDAMYWYRQDPGQGLRLIYYSQIVNDFQKGDIAEGYSVSREKKESFPLTVTSAQKNPTAFYLCASSITGTGLGEQYFGPGTRLTVT.

This rearrangement joins TRBV7-9 to TRBJ2-1, with TRBD1 matching 8 bases. CDR3 length: 14 residues. Trimming took 4 bases from V and 3 from J; bases not matched to a gene: 2. From germline, CDR1 is SEHNR and CDR2 FQNEAQ (reference sequence). The CDR3 bases are TGTGCCAGCAGCTGGACAGGGTTCTACAATGAGCAGTTCTTC. Protein: CASSWTGFYNEQFF.

This clone showed up just once. This rearrangement joins TRBV10-3 to TRBJ2-1; possibly TRBD1 for D (6 bases). The CDR3 extends over 15 amino acids. Germline V gene data show CDR1 as ENHRY and CDR2 as SYGVKD. V lost 4 bases to trimming and J lost 5 bases, with 15 bases between them. In DNA, the CDR3 is TGTGCCATCAGTGTCCAGGCAGGGGTTGACAATGAGCAGTTCTTC. Amino acid sequence: CAISVQAGVDNEQFF.

The V call is TRBV6-5, the J call TRBJ2-4; perhaps TRBD1 as D (6 bases). CDR3 length equals 15 residues. Trimming cost V 6 bases and J 6 bases, with 18 bases left between them. CDR1 is MNHEY, CDR2 SVGAGI, per germline. CDR3 protein: CASRNRTGWTNIQYF. The CDR3 coding sequence is TGTGCCAGCAGAAATCGAACAGGGTGGACAAACATTCAGTACTTC.

The CDR3 DNA is TGCAGCGCGGAAGACCGGGACAGGGGCCTCATGGAGCAGTTCTTC. This codes for CSAEDRDRGLMEQFF. This chain joins TRBV29-1 and TRBJ2-1; 10 nucleotides agree with TRBD1. J lost 10 bases, V lost 7 bases, and 16 bases had no gene match. CDR3 length equals 15 residues. In germline, CDR1 is SQVTM, CDR2 ANQGSEA.

This clone was seen a few times. The CDR3 protein is CASSPRTGGSYGYTF. The CDR3 region has the DNA TGTGCCAGTAGTCCCAGGACAGGGGGGAGCTATGGCTACACCTTC. The chain carries TRBV19 and TRBJ1-2; TRBD1 matches at 10 bases. The CDR3 totals 15 residues. From germline, CDR1 is LNHDA and CDR2 SQIVND (reference sequence). V was clipped by 5 bases and J by 4 bases; unmatched bases: 7.

CDR3 nucleotides: TGTGCCTCCTCGGCACAGGGTCATCAGCCCCAGCATTTT. It codes for CASSAQGHQPQHF. The rearrangement joins TRBV6-6 to TRBJ1-5; D is possibly TRBD1 (6 bases). The V gene's germline CDR1 is MNHNY and CDR2 SVGAGI (reference sequence). V lost 11 bases and J 5 bases, leaving 16 bases between the germline ends. CDR3 length: 13 amino acids.

The CDR3 reads CASREREFTGELFF. The CDR3 nucleotides are TGTGCCAGTAGGGAGCGGGAGTTCACCGGGGAGCTGTTTTTT. The chain carries TRBV19 and TRBJ2-2; 8 positions match TRBD2. The germline V gene encodes CDR1 LNHDA and CDR2 SQIVND (reference sequence). This CDR3 contains 14 residues. V was clipped by 6 bases and J by 4 bases; unmatched bases: 4.